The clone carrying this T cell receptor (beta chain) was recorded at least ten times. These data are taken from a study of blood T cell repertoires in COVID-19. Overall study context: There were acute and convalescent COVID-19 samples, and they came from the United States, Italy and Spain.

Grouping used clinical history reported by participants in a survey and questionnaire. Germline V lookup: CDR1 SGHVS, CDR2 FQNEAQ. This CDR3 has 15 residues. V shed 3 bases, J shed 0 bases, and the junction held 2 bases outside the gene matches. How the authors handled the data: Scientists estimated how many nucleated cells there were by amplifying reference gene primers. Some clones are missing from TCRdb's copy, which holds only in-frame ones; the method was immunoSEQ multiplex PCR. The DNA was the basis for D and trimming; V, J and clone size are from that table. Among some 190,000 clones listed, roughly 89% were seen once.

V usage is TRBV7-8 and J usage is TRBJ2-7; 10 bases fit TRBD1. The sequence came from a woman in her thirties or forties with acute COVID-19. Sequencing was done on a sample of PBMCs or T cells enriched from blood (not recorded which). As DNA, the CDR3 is TGTGCCAGCAGCTTCCGGGACAGGGGCTCCTACGAGCAGTACTTC. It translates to CASSFRDRGSYEQYF.